This is a list of T cell receptor beta chains from one sample in a study of multiple sclerosis patients with progressive multifocal leukoencephalopathy. Profiled with immunoSEQ multiplex PCR; TCRdb holds only in-frame clones, not every one. The sample records tens of thousands of clones, approximately 85% being singletons. The sample here was PBMCs, taken from a patient treated with natalizumab. The origin of the receptors is a woman aged 30 to 39 with progressive multifocal leukoencephalopathy. CDR3s include the opening cysteine and the closing phenylalanine or tryptophan. D genes are given only for firm matches. Clone size is given for some rows only: seen once, a few or many times, or a class if the clone is expanded.

cdr3_aa cdr3_nt clone_size j_call d_call v_call
CATSRTSGRGNNVGSRDTQYF TGTGCCACCAGCCGGACTAGCGGGAGAGGGAACAACGTCGGATCAAGAGATACGCAGTATTTT . TRBJ2-3 TRBD2 TRBV15
CASSPLGGKNNEQFF TGTGCCAGCAGCCCCCTAGGGGGAAAAAACAATGAGCAGTTCTTC few TRBJ2-1 . TRBV7-9
CSVGDRLNQPQHF TGCAGCGTTGGAGACCGGCTAAATCAGCCCCAGCATTTT once TRBJ1-5 . TRBV29-1
CASSQVGVNSPLHF TGCGCCAGCAGCCAAGTCGGGGTAAATTCACCCCTCCACTTT . TRBJ1-6 . TRBV4-3
CASSLGLTRLTGELFF TGTGCCAGCAGCTTAGGACTGACTAGACTCACCGGGGAGCTGTTTTTT . TRBJ2-2 . TRBV7-2
CASSPADRGREQFF TGCGCCAGCAGCCCTGCGGACAGGGGGAGGGAGCAGTTCTTC few TRBJ2-1 TRBD1 TRBV5-1
CASSINGPMGYGYTF TGTGCCAGTAGTATAAACGGGCCTATGGGCTATGGCTACACCTTC . TRBJ1-2 . TRBV19
CASSSGTSGREQYF TGTGCCAGCAGCTCCGGGACTAGCGGGAGAGAGCAGTACTTC . TRBJ2-7 TRBD2 TRBV5-4
CASSVGGGAKEQYF TGTGCCAGCAGCGTAGGCGGGGGGGCGAAAGAGCAGTACTTC few TRBJ2-7 TRBD2 TRBV9
CASSYQTGRENSPLHF TGTGCCAGCAGCTACCAGACAGGGCGCGAGAATTCACCCCTCCACTTT . TRBJ1-6 TRBD1 TRBV7-8
CASSQFGSVAFF TGTGCCAGCAGCCAATTCGGCTCAGTAGCTTTCTTT . TRBJ1-1 . TRBV7-6
CASRRGNNEQFF TGTGCCAGCCGGCGGGGCAACAATGAGCAGTTCTTC . TRBJ2-1 . TRBV27
CATRDRGQNQPQHF TGTGCCACCAGGGACAGGGGTCAAAATCAGCCCCAGCATTTT . TRBJ1-5 TRBD1 TRBV19
CASSASGGAAGELFF TGTGCCAGCAGTGCTAGCGGGGGGGCCGCCGGGGAGCTGTTTTTT . TRBJ2-2 TRBD2 TRBV6-4
CASRPTDNTGELFF TGTGCCAGCAGACCGACGGATAACACCGGGGAGCTGTTTTTT . TRBJ2-2 . TRBV2
CATSPRLGQPQHF TGTGCCACCAGCCCTCGACTCGGACAGCCCCAGCATTTT once TRBJ1-5 . TRBV15
CASSVAAGNTIYF TGTGCCAGCAGCGTAGCAGCTGGAAACACCATATATTTT . TRBJ1-3 . TRBV9
CASSQDSNTDTQYF TGCGCCAGCAGCCAAGACTCGAACACAGATACGCAGTATTTT . TRBJ2-3 . TRBV4-3
CASRLIPRDRSTPDYEQYF TGTGCAAGTCGCTTAATACCCCGGGACAGGTCCACCCCTGACTACGAGCAGTACTTC . TRBJ2-7 . TRBV12-2
CASSLDQGWDTEAFF TGTGCCAGCAGCTTGGACCAGGGGTGGGACACTGAAGCTTTCTTT . TRBJ1-1 . TRBV7-2
CASSQPFGRTEAFF TGTGCCAGCAGCCAACCCTTTGGAAGAACTGAAGCTTTCTTT . TRBJ1-1 . TRBV5-4
CASSFNHNEQFF TGTGCCAGCAGCTTTAACCACAATGAGCAGTTCTTC . TRBJ2-1 . TRBV7-9
CSVREVYNEQFF TGCAGCGTCCGCGAAGTGTACAATGAGCAGTTCTTC . TRBJ2-1 . TRBV29-1
CASSLARASGHTGELFF TGTGCCAGCAGCTTAGCGCGGGCTAGCGGACACACCGGGGAGCTGTTTTTT . TRBJ2-2 TRBD2 TRBV7-2
CSALTSGRLDTDTQYF TGCAGCGCCCTGACTAGCGGGAGGTTAGACACAGATACGCAGTATTTT . TRBJ2-3 TRBD2 TRBV29-1
CASRYGGPNTEAFF TGTGCCAGTCGATATGGGGGACCGAACACTGAAGCTTTCTTT . TRBJ1-1 . TRBV7-9
CASSLLGGPADTQYF TGTGCCAGCAGTCTCCTGGGGGGGCCGGCTGATACGCAGTATTTT . TRBJ2-3 . TRBV27
CASSQDLVTAYEQYF TGCGCCAGCAGCCAAGATCTAGTTACGGCCTACGAGCAGTACTTC . TRBJ2-7 . TRBV4-1
CASSKRTGGASEAFF TGTGCCAGCAGTAAACGGACAGGCGGTGCTTCTGAAGCTTTCTTT . TRBJ1-1 TRBD1 TRBV28
CASSLRYSEQFF TGTGCCAGCAGCTTACGCTACTCTGAGCAGTTCTTC . TRBJ2-1 . TRBV13
CASSDSGGTDTQYF TGTGCCAGCAGTGATAGCGGGGGCACAGATACGCAGTATTTT . TRBJ2-3 TRBD2 TRBV2
CASSLNTEAFF TGTGCCAGCAGCCTAAACACTGAAGCTTTCTTT . TRBJ1-1 . TRBV9
CASSHGSSYEQYF TGTGCCAGCAGTCACGGTAGCTCCTACGAGCAGTACTTC once TRBJ2-7 . TRBV6-1
CASSPAGNTDTQYF TGTGCCAGCTCCCCCGCGGGTAATACAGATACGCAGTATTTT . TRBJ2-3 . TRBV2
CASSPLQGTGELFF TGTGCCAGCTCACCACTGCAGGGGACCGGGGAGCTGTTTTTT . TRBJ2-2 . TRBV18